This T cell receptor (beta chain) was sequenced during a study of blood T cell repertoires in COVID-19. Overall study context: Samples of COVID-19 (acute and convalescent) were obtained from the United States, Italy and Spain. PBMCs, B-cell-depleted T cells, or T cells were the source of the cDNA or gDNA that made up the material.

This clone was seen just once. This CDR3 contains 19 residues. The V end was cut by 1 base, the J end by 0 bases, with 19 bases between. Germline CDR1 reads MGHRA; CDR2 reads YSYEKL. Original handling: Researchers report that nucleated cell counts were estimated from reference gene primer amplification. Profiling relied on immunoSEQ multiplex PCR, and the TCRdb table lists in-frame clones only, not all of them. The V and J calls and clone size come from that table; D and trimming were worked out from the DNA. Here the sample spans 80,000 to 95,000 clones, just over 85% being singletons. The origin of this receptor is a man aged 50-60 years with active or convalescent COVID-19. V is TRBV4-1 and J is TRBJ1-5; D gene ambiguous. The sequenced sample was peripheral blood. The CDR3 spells CASSQGRAPPTFSNQPQHF. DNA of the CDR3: TGCGCCAGCAGCCAAGGGAGGGCCCCGCCTACCTTTAGCAATCAGCCCCAGCATTTT.